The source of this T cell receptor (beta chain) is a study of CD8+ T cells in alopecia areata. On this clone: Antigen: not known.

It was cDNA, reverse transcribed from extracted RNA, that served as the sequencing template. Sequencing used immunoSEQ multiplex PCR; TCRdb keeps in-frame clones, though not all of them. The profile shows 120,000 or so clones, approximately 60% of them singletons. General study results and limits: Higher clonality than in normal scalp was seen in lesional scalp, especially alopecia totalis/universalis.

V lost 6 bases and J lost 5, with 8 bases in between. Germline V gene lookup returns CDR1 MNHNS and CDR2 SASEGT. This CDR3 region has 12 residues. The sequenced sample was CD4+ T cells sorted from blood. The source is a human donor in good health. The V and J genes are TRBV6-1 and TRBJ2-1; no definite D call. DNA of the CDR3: TGTGCCAGCAGCGTCCTAAACAATGAGCAGTTCTTC. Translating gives CASSVLNNEQFF.